This TCR beta chain originates from a study of blood T cell repertoires in COVID-19 (dated by TCRdb to 2020 to 2022). The study in broad terms: Collaborator samples came from the United States, Italy and Spain and covered acute and convalescent phases of COVID-19. The prospective study material was composed of cDNA or gDNA derived from T cells, B-cell-depleted T cells, or PBMCs. Deeply sampled blood TCRbeta repertoires from subjects exposed to, actively infected with, or recovered from COVID-19 were included in the dataset. The repertoires were made available in a free public database intended to serve as a resource for research on the immune response to SARS-CoV-2. The samples were drawn from the first 160 participants of the ongoing ImmuneRACE study and from some 1,300 subjects provided by 6 global collaborators. Sample metadata almost always included a de-identified subject ID, COVID-19 status, age in years and sex. Where available, HLA class I and class II types were obtained from metadata supplied by the sample provider rather than from assay-based typing. On the study overall, not on this receptor specifically: Clinical and demographic metadata were provided uncurated, with the amount varying by source and participant.

From the cysteine up to the phenylalanine, the CDR3 has a length of 15 residues. The entry retains the CDR3 DNA only, 45 bases that are in frame from base 1. Germline trimming amounts to 5 bases on V and 8 bases on J, with 12 as the count of junction bases outside the gene matches. For CDR1 and CDR2, the germline V gene (reference sequence) lists MNHEY and SMNVEV. A word on this clone: Its cognate antigen has yet to be identified. Base-call qualities are not available, and no considerably larger clone is one nucleotide away.

The immunoSEQ Assay, a bias-controlled multiplex PCR, was used to amplify TCRbeta CDR3 regions from genomic DNA. The original methods were these. Nucleated cell counts per sample were estimated from amplification of reference gene primers within the assay. Sequence reads were collapsed and filtered to measure the absolute abundance of every unique TCRbeta CDR3 rearrangement. Productive Simpson clonality was computed per sample as the square root of Simpson's diversity index over productive rearrangements. The table comes from immuneACCESS by way of TCRdb, which keeps in-frame sequences with V and J called. Part of the clones is missing from these tables; in studies checked, under half for an unresolved V gene and the rest for unknown reasons. Clone size and the V and J calls come from that table; the DNA yielded D and trimming. Present in this sample are approximately 260,000 clones, approximately 85% of which were seen just once. The ten largest make up 9.5% to 12% of the sample.

The collaborating institutions used their own protocols to collect whole blood in K2EDTA tubes. For TCRbeta analysis, collaborators shipped samples as frozen whole blood, isolated PBMCs, or DNA extracted from either of those sample types. The chain couples TRBV27 to TRBJ1-2; 9 bases in between match TRBD1. Sequenced material: peripheral blood. This TCR derives from a woman aged 70 to 79 with acute or convalescent COVID-19. In nucleotide form, the sequence is TGTGCCAGCAGTGAGAGGGACAGGGCGGTGATGGGCTACACCTTC. This gives the protein CASSERDRAVMGYTF.